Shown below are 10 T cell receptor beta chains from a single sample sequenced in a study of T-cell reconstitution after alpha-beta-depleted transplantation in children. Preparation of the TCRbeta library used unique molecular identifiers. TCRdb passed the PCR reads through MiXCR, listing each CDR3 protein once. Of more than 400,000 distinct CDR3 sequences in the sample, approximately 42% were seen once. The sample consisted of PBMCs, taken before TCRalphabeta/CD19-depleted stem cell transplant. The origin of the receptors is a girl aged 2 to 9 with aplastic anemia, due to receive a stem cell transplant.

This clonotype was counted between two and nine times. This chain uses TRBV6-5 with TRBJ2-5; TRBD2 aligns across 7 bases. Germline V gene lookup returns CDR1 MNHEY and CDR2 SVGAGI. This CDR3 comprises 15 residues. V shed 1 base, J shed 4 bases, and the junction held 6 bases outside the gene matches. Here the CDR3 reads CASSYFAGVRETQYF. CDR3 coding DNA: TGTGCCAGCAGTTACTTTGCGGGAGTTCGAGAGACCCAGTACTTC.

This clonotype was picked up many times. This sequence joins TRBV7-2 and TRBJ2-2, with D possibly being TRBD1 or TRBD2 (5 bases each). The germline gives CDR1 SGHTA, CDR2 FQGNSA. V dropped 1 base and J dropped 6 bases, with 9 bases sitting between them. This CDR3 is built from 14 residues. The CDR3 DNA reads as TGTGCCAGCAGCTTAGGGGGGAGTCCCGGGGAGCTGTTTTTT. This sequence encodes CASSLGGSPGELFF. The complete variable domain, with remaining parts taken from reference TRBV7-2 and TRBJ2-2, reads GAGVSQSPSNKVTEKGKDVELRCDPISGHTALYWYRQSLGQGLEFLIYFQGNSAPDKSGLPSDRFSAERTGGSVSTLTIQRTQQEDSAVYLCASSLGGSPGELFFGEGSRLTVL.

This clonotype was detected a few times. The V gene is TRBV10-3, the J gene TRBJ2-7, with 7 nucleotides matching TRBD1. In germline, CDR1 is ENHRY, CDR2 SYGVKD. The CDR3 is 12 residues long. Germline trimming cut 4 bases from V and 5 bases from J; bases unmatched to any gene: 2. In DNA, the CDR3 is TGTGCCATCAGTGGCACAGGGGACGAGCAGTACTTC. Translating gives CAISGTGDEQYF.

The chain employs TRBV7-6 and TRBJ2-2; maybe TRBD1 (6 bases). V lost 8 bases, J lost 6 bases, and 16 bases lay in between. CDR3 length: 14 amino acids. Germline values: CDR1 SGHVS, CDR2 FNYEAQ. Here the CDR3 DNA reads TGTGCCAGCCGTGTCAGACAGGACTCCGGGGAGCTGTTTTTT. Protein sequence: CASRVRQDSGELFF.

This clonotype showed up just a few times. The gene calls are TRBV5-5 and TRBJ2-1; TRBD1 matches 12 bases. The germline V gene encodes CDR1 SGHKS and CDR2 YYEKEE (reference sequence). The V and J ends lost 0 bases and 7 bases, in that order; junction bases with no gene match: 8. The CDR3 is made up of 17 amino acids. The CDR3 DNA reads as TGTGCCAGCAGCTTGGCCGCGGGGACAGGGGGCGCGAATGAGCAGTTCTTC. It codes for CASSLAAGTGGANEQFF.

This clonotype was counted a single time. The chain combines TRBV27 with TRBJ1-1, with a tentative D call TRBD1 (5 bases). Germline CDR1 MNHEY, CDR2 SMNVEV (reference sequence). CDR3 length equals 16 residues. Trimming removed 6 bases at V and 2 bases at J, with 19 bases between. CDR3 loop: CASRGDGTAFNTEAFF. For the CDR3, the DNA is TGTGCCAGCAGGGGGGACGGGACGGCCTTTAACACTGAAGCTTTCTTT.

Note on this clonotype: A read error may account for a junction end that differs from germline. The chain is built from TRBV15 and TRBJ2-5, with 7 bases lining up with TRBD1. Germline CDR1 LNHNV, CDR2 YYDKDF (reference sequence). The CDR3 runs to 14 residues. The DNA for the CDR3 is TGTGCCACCAGCGGAGAGACAGGGCTGGAGACCCAGTACTTC. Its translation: CATSGETGLETQYF.

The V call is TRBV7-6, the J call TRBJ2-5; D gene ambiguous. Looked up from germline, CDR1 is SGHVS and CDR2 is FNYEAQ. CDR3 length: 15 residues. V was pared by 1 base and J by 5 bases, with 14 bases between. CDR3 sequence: CASSLVGLPGETQYF. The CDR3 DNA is TGTGCCAGCAGCTTAGTCGGGCTCCCTGGGGAGACCCAGTACTTC.

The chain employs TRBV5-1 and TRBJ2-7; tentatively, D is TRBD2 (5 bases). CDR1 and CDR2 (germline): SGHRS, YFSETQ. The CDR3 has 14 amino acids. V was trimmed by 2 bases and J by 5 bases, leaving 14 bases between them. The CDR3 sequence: CASSFGQEEDEQYF. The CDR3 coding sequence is TGCGCCAGCAGCTTCGGCCAGGAGGAGGACGAGCAGTACTTC.

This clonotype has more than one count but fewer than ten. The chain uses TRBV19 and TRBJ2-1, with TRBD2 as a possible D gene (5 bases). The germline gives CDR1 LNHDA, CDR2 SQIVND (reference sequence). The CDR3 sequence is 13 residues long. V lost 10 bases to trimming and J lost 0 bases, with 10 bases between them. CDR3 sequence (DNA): TGTGCCACCCTCGGACTCTCCTACAATGAGCAGTTCTTC. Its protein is CATLGLSYNEQFF.